This entry describes one T cell receptor beta chain. The antigen is not known. J was trimmed by 2 bases and V by 5 bases; bases with no gene match: 5. CDR3 length equals 14 residues. Germline V CDR1 and CDR2: SQVTM, ANQGSEA. This entry comes from a study of CD8 T cells in ankylosing spondylitis. Whole-study results and caveats: As reported, disease-linked clones showed significant enrichment in matched ankylosing spondylitis synovial fluid. Both synovial fluid and blood in reactive arthritis had previously been reported to carry some motif variants.

As the method for making TCR beta libraries, quantitative 5'-RACE with molecular barcodes was used. TCRdb re-called the 5' RACE reads with MiXCR, one entry per CDR3 protein. The sample shows approximately 150,000 distinct CDR3 sequences, around 43% of them seen only once. The rearrangement links TRBV29-1 to TRBJ2-7, with TRBD2 matching 11 bases. The sample was synovial fluid, either unsorted or a sorted T cell fraction (not recorded which). This receptor was identified in a male donor with ankylosing spondylitis. For the CDR3, the DNA is TGCAGCGTTACTAGCGGGAGAAGGCCCTACGAGCAGTACTTC. Translating it yields CSVTSGRRPYEQYF.